The 12 T cell receptor beta chains presented below share a single source sample, sequenced in a study of T cells in Graves' hyperthyroidism and ophthalmopathy. Authors of the study amplified TCR beta CDR3 regions from RNA transcripts. First-round RT-PCR with HTBI primers amplified the TCR CDR3 region. TCRdb passed the multiplex PCR reads through MiXCR, listing each CDR3 protein once. The table records around 250,000 distinct CDR3 sequences, about 16% of them present only once. The sequenced sample consisted of blood. All receptors come from a woman in her late teens or twenties with Graves' ophthalmopathy.

This clonotype was counted many times. The chain uses TRBV7-8 and TRBJ2-5; TRBD1 matches at 7 bases. The CDR3 covers 16 residues. The V gene end was trimmed by 1 base and the J gene end by 5 bases; junction bases not matched to a gene: 10. Germline CDR1 is SGHVS and CDR2 is FQNEAQ. The CDR3 nucleotides read TGTGCCAGCAGCTTAGTAGGGACAGTAATATCGGAGACCCAGTACTTC. It codes for CASSLVGTVISETQYF. The full variable domain, its missing parts supplied by reference TRBV7-8 and TRBJ2-5, is GAGVSQSPRYKVAKRGQDVALRCDPISGHVSLFWYQQALGQGPEFLTYFQNEAQLDKSGLPSDRFFAERPEGSVSTLKIQRTQQEDSAVYLCASSLVGTVISETQYFGPGTRLLVL.

This clonotype has ten or more counts. The V call is TRBV11-3, the J call TRBJ2-7; TRBD1 matches at 10 bases. CDR3 length equals 14 residues. V shed 5 bases and J 9 bases; nucleotides not matched to a gene: 10. Germline V CDR1 and CDR2: SGHNT, YENEEA. The CDR3 DNA sequence: TGTGCCAGCAGCCCCGGGACAGGGGTCAACCGGCAGTACTTC. Translating gives CASSPGTGVNRQYF.

This clonotype was recorded many times. The chain links TRBV5-5 to TRBJ1-1, with TRBD1 matching 8 bases. The CDR3 spans 15 residues. Germline V lookup: CDR1 SGHKS, CDR2 YYEKEE (reference sequence). V lost 4 bases, J lost 1 base, and 6 bases stayed unmatched. The CDR3 coding sequence is TGTGCCAGCAGCGGGGACAGGCCTACGAACACTGAAGCTTTCTTT. It codes for CASSGDRPTNTEAFF.

This clonotype was observed a handful of times. This sequence joins TRBV6-2 or TRBV6-3 and TRBJ1-1; possible D gene TRBD1, 5 bases. The germline V gene encodes CDR1 MNHEY and CDR2 SVGEGT. Trimming took off 6 bases at V and 4 bases at J, with 12 bases between the two ends. CDR3 size: 13 residues. The CDR3 nucleotides read TGTGCCAGCAGGGTGCAGGGAGCCACTGAAGCTTTCTTT. Translated: CASRVQGATEAFF.

In this sample, this clonotype turned up many times. J is TRBJ2-1 and V is TRBV6-2 or TRBV6-3; 8 bases map to TRBD2. Germline loops: CDR1 MNHEY, CDR2 SVGEGT. The ends lost 6 bases at V and 5 bases at J; junction bases unmatched: 12. The CDR3 is 16 residues long. The CDR3: CASRAGGAGENNEQFF. As DNA, the CDR3 is TGTGCCAGCAGGGCGGGTGGAGCGGGAGAGAACAATGAGCAGTTCTTC.

Many counts were recorded for this clonotype. The gene calls are TRBV6-4 and TRBJ2-3; D remains ambiguous. Germline values: CDR1 MRHNA, CDR2 SNTAGT. V lost 0 bases and J lost 2, with 6 bases in between. The CDR3 contains 14 residues. DNA for the CDR3: TGTGCCAGCAGTGACTCCGGCTTCACAGATACGCAGTATTTT. Translating it yields CASSDSGFTDTQYF.

In its sample, this clonotype was seen many times. V gene TRBV10-3 combines with J gene TRBJ2-7; the D gene is possibly TRBD1 (5 bases). The CDR3 runs 14 residues. V was clipped by 2 bases and J by 3 bases, with 11 bases between them. Germline-derived CDR1 and CDR2 are ENHRY and SYGVKD. CDR3 sequence: CAISENRFYYEQYF. The CDR3 region has the DNA TGTGCCATCAGTGAGAACAGGTTCTACTACGAGCAGTACTTC.

This clonotype was detected many times. The rearrangement links TRBV18 to TRBJ1-5, with D unresolved. The V and J ends lost 2 bases and 5 bases respectively, with 7 bases between them. CDR1 and CDR2 (germline): KGHSH, LQKENI. CDR3 length: 13 amino acids. CDR3 DNA: TGTGCCAGCTCACCAGGGTACGATCAGCCCCAGCATTTT. Its translation: CASSPGYDQPQHF.

This clonotype was seen repeatedly, ten times or more. The chain uses TRBV5-1 and TRBJ1-6; weak D call: TRBD1 (5 bases). This CDR3 has 14 residues. Looked up from germline, CDR1 is SGHRS and CDR2 is YFSETQ. Trimming pared 4 bases from V and 6 bases from J, leaving 11 bases between. CDR3 protein: CASSDQGGNSPLHF. In nucleotides, the CDR3 is TGCGCCAGCAGCGATCAGGGTGGTAATTCACCCCTCCACTTT. The entire variable domain, with the rest obtained from reference TRBV5-1 and TRBJ1-6, is as follows: KAGVTQTPRYLIKTRGQQVTLSCSPISGHRSVSWYQQTPGQGLQFLFEYFSETQRNKGNFPGRFSGRQFSNSRSEMNVSTLELGDSALYLCASSDQGGNSPLHFGNGTRLTVT.

At least ten counts were recorded for this clonotype. J is TRBJ1-2 and V is TRBV7-2; D gene uncertain. Germline CDR1 SGHTA, CDR2 FQGNSA. V gave up 2 bases and J gave up 2 bases, with 12 bases separating them. CDR3 size: 15 residues. CDR3 sequence: CASSLLIRRNYGYTF. CDR3 in DNA: TGTGCCAGCAGCTTACTGATCAGGAGAAACTATGGCTACACCTTC. The full variable domain, completed using reference TRBV7-2 and TRBJ1-2, is GAGVSQSPSNKVTEKGKDVELRCDPISGHTALYWYRQSLGQGLEFLIYFQGNSAPDKSGLPSDRFSAERTGGSVSTLTIQRTQQEDSAVYLCASSLLIRRNYGYTFGSGTRLTVV.

On this clonotype itself: This may stem from a read error, because a much larger clone lies one nucleotide away. V and J are TRBV28 and TRBJ2-2; a weak D match, TRBD2 (6 bases). Germline CDR1 and CDR2: MDHEN and SYDVKM. This CDR3 is built from 13 residues. The CDR3 loop reads CASSLLGTGGLFF. In DNA form, the CDR3 reads TGTGCCAGCAGTTTATTGGGCACCGGGGGGCTGTTTTTT.

This clonotype came up many times. The rearrangement uses TRBV15 and TRBJ2-1; a weak D match, TRBD2 (6 bases). Trimming pared 3 bases from V and 6 bases from J, leaving 12 bases between. Germline assignment: CDR1 LNHNV and CDR2 YYDKDF (reference sequence). CDR3 length: 14 amino acids. DNA for the CDR3: TGTGCCACCAGCAGGGGCGGGACTCTCAATGAGCAGTTCTTC. It specifies CATSRGGTLNEQFF.